The 26 T cell receptor beta chains presented below share a single source sample, sequenced in a study of Graves' ophthalmopathy and Graves' hyperthyroidism listed by TCRdb under 2018. The sample was run on an Illumina HiSeq 2000. TCR beta CDR3 regions were amplified from RNA transcripts for repertoire sequencing. The first round of RT-PCR was done with HTBI primers and the Qiagen OneStep RT-PCR kit, and was followed by a second round of multiplex PCR, then size selection and purification. TCRdb reprocessed the public reads (quality trimming at Q25 with fastp, clone calling with MiXCR) and kept in-frame beta chains. Every distinct CDR3 protein forms one entry, paired with its most common genes and DNA. The sample yields 400,000 to 500,000 distinct CDR3 sequences; approximately 21% were counted once. 2.5% to 3.5% of the sample rests with the top ten. Sequences were obtained from peripheral blood. These receptors all come from a woman aged 18 to 35 with stable Graves' hyperthyroidism. Donor details come from another sample of the same person, matched by shared clones.

This clonotype turned up a few times. This chain links TRBV18 with TRBJ2-5; D possibly uses TRBD1 or TRBD2 (5 bases each). Germline CDR1 reads KGHSH; CDR2 reads LQKENI. This CDR3 is built from 14 residues. V lost 3 bases, J lost 4 bases, and 12 bases lay in between. CDR3 amino acids: CASSPKGPGETQYF. CDR3 nucleotide sequence: TGTGCCAGCTCACCCAAGGGACCTGGAGAGACCCAGTACTTC.

At least ten counts were recorded for this clonotype. This clone may be a read error of a much larger clone one base away. The chain is built from TRBV25-1 and TRBJ1-1; D unclear. The ends were cut back, 5 bases at V and 1 base at J, with 8 bases in the middle. The CDR3 spans 13 residues. Germline CDR1 and CDR2: MGHDK and SYGVNS. For the CDR3, the DNA is TGTGCCAGCAGTTATACAGCGAACACTGAAGCTTTCTTT. The encoded protein is CASSYTANTEAFF.

The CDR3 DNA reads TGCAGTGCTAGAAAGGTCGGGCCAGAAGAGACCCAGTACTTC. Protein: CSARKVGPEETQYF. The chain couples TRBV20-1 to TRBJ2-5; D not certain. The V gene's germline CDR1 is DFQATT and CDR2 SNEGSKA (reference sequence). The CDR3 contains 14 residues. Trimming took off 2 bases at V and 3 bases at J, with 13 bases between the two ends.

This clonotype came up many times. The chain recombines TRBV12-3 or TRBV12-4 with TRBJ2-7, with 11 bases identical to TRBD2. CDR3 size: 14 residues. Germline trimming cut 7 bases from V and 2 bases from J; bases unmatched to any gene: 4. The CDR3 is CASKLAGVTYEQYF. The CDR3 coding sequence is TGTGCCAGCAAACTAGCGGGAGTCACCTACGAGCAGTACTTC.

Many counts were recorded for this clonotype. The rearrangement uses TRBV20-1 and TRBJ2-7, with D possibly being TRBD2 (5 bases). The CDR3 spans 12 residues. V was trimmed by 3 bases and J by 0 bases, leaving 6 bases between them. Germline V lookup: CDR1 DFQATT, CDR2 SNEGSKA (reference sequence). CDR3 DNA: TGCAGTGCTAGTGGGAGCTCCTACGAGCAGTACTTC. Protein product: CSASGSSYEQYF.

The J gene is TRBJ2-2, the V gene TRBV11-2; 11 bases are shared with TRBD2. The length of the CDR3 is 18 residues. The J segment lost 7 bases and the V segment lost 5 bases, leaving 15 bases of the junction unmatched. Germline V gene lookup returns CDR1 SGHAT and CDR2 FQNNGV. The CDR3 DNA reads TGTGCCAGCAGCCCAGAGGTACTAGCGGGAGCGGCAAGCGGGGAGCTGTTTTTT. It is translated as CASSPEVLAGAASGELFF. Full variable domain (missing parts from reference TRBV11-2 and TRBJ2-2): EAGVAQSPRYKIIEKRQSVAFWCNPISGHATLYWYQQILGQGPKLLIQFQNNGVVDDSQLPKDRFSAERLKGVDSTLKIQPAKLEDSAVYLCASSPEVLAGAASGELFFGEGSRLTVL.

This clonotype was observed at least ten times. The chain links TRBV20-1 to TRBJ1-6, with 7 bases matching TRBD1. The CDR3 loop spans 14 amino acids. Germline V gene sequence: CDR1 DFQATT, CDR2 SNEGSKA (reference sequence). V was pared by 3 bases and J by 4 bases, with 3 bases of the junction left unmatched. CDR3 nucleotide sequence: TGCAGTGCTAGGGGGACAGTTTATAATTCACCCCTCCACTTT. As protein: CSARGTVYNSPLHF.

V is TRBV20-1 and J is TRBJ1-2; no firm D call. Germline values: CDR1 DFQATT, CDR2 SNEGSKA (reference sequence). The germline V and J ends were trimmed by 0 bases and 12 bases, with 14 bases remaining between them. The CDR3 loop spans 12 amino acids. The CDR3 DNA follows: TGCAGTGCTAGAGATTGGGCGGAAATTCACACCTTC. Translated: CSARDWAEIHTF.

This clonotype was recorded at least ten times. The chain couples TRBV30 to TRBJ2-5, with D perhaps TRBD1 (6 bases). The CDR3 runs 13 residues. CDR1 is GTSNPN, CDR2 SVGIG, per germline (reference sequence). Trimming took 4 bases from V and 1 from J, leaving 10 bases between them. CDR3 region: CAWKRTVQETQYF. In DNA, the CDR3 is TGTGCCTGGAAGAGGACAGTCCAAGAGACCCAGTACTTC.

In this sample, this clonotype turned up many times. V and J are TRBV30 and TRBJ1-2; D remains unclear. V lost 4 bases to trimming and J lost 3 bases, with 15 bases between them. CDR1 is GTSNPN and CDR2 is SVGIG in the germline V gene (reference sequence). This CDR3 has 14 residues. In DNA, the CDR3 is TGTGCCTGGACCCCCGGAGGGAGGGACTATGGCTACACCTTC. Translated, it gives CAWTPGGRDYGYTF.

The rearrangement uses TRBV6-2 or TRBV6-3 and TRBJ1-1, with D tentatively TRBD1 (5 bases). This CDR3 contains 16 residues. Germline V gene data show CDR1 as MNHEY and CDR2 as SVGEGT. Trimming took off 3 bases at V and 11 bases at J, with 25 bases between the two ends. Here the CDR3 reads CASSYSGADSFEYAFF. For the CDR3, the DNA is TGTGCCAGCAGTTATTCCGGGGCAGACAGCTTCGAGTACGCTTTCTTT.

This clonotype appeared many times. The chain links TRBV7-2 to TRBJ2-7; D remains ambiguous. The germline V gene has CDR1 SGHTA and CDR2 FQGNSA. V lost 3 bases, J lost 0 bases, and 9 bases lay in between. The CDR3 spans 14 residues. The CDR3 reads CASSFSEASYEQYF. The CDR3 coding sequence is TGTGCCAGCAGCTTCTCAGAGGCCTCCTACGAGCAGTACTTC. Full variable domain (outside the CDR3, taken from reference TRBV7-2 and TRBJ2-7): GAGVSQSPSNKVTEKGKDVELRCDPISGHTALYWYRQSLGQGLEFLIYFQGNSAPDKSGLPSDRFSAERTGGSVSTLTIQRTQQEDSAVYLCASSFSEASYEQYFGPGTRLTVT.

This clonotype was counted ten times or more. The V gene is TRBV7-2, the J gene TRBJ2-5; D not certain. Germline V gene data show CDR1 as SGHTA and CDR2 as FQGNSA. With 3 bases removed from V and 1 base from J, the gap between germline ends came to 9 bases. There are 14 residues in the CDR3. The CDR3 bases are TGTGCCAGCAGCTTCTCTCTAAGCCAAGAGACCCAGTACTTC. Translating it yields CASSFSLSQETQYF.

This clonotype was picked up many times. V gene TRBV20-1 combines with J gene TRBJ2-7; 10 positions match TRBD1. CDR1 DFQATT and CDR2 SNEGSKA come from the germline V gene (reference sequence). V trimming: 3 bases; J trimming: 1 base; junction bases outside the gene matches: 9. The CDR3 has 16 residues. The CDR3 here is CSASGDRGRTSYEQYF. CDR3 sequence (DNA): TGCAGTGCTAGCGGTGACAGGGGGCGTACTTCCTACGAGCAGTACTTC.

This clonotype was recorded at least ten times. The chain couples TRBV5-6 to TRBJ2-5, with 7 bases that match TRBD1. Germline CDR1 and CDR2: SGHDT and YYEEEE. The CDR3 spans 15 residues. V shed 0 bases and J 5 bases; nucleotides not matched to a gene: 7. CDR3 amino acids: CASSLDRGLSETQYF. CDR3 DNA sequence: TGTGCCAGCAGCTTGGACAGGGGCTTGTCGGAGACCCAGTACTTC.

V is TRBV9 and J is TRBJ2-7; 10 nucleotides match TRBD2. The CDR3 extends over 16 amino acids. The germline gives CDR1 SGDLS, CDR2 YYNGEE. J lost 4 bases, V lost 0 bases, and 7 bases had no gene match. CDR3 region: CASSVGGAGGHYEQYF. CDR3 DNA: TGTGCCAGCAGCGTAGGTGGAGCGGGGGGGCATTACGAGCAGTACTTC.

This chain uses TRBV18 with TRBJ2-5; D uncertain. Between the trimmed V and J ends, which lost 4 bases and 5 bases, there was a span of 11 bases. CDR1 is KGHSH and CDR2 is LQKENI in the germline V gene. The CDR3 extends over 13 amino acids. The CDR3 nucleotides are TGTGCCAGCTCACACCCGACCGAGGAGACCCAGTACTTC. Amino acids: CASSHPTEETQYF.

This clonotype occurred many times. This chain connects TRBV12-3 or TRBV12-4 to TRBJ1-5; a weak D match, TRBD1 (6 bases). V lost 3 bases to trimming and J lost 0 bases, with 21 bases between them. The CDR3 spans 19 residues. Written as DNA, the CDR3 is TGTGCCAGCAGTTTCAGTGGCAGGGGACTAAAAAATAGCAATCAGCCCCAGCATTTT. Amino acids: CASSFSGRGLKNSNQPQHF.

V is TRBV7-2 and J is TRBJ2-7, with D tentatively TRBD1 (5 bases). CDR3 size: 13 residues. Germline V gene sequence: CDR1 SGHTA, CDR2 FQGNSA. V lost 5 bases to trimming and J lost 9 bases, with 17 bases between them. The CDR3 sequence is CASSQGRSFSQYF. Here the CDR3 DNA reads TGTGCCAGCAGCCAGGGTAGGAGCTTTTCGCAGTACTTC.

This clonotype was seen a handful of times. Germline is not matched at one junction end, which may reflect a read error. V and J are TRBV25-1 and TRBJ2-5; D gene ambiguous. The CDR3 totals 14 residues. CDR1 is MGHDK, CDR2 SYGVNS, per germline. CDR3 sequence reads: CASSDYREQETKYF. The CDR3 bases are TGTGCCAGCAGTGACTACAGAGAGCAAGAGACCAAGTACTTC.

This clonotype was detected many times. The rearrangement links TRBV7-8 to TRBJ1-5; 8 positions agree with TRBD1. Germline V lookup: CDR1 SGHVS, CDR2 FQNEAQ. The V and J ends lost 5 bases and 0 bases, in that order; junction bases with no gene match: 6. This CDR3 spans 16 amino acids. DNA for the CDR3: TGTGCCAGCAGCAGAGACAGGGGTTATAGCAATCAGCCCCAGCATTTT. As protein: CASSRDRGYSNQPQHF. The variable domain in full, completed from reference TRBV7-8 and TRBJ1-5, reads GAGVSQSPRYKVAKRGQDVALRCDPISGHVSLFWYQQALGQGPEFLTYFQNEAQLDKSGLPSDRFFAERPEGSVSTLKIQRTQQEDSAVYLCASSRDRGYSNQPQHFGDGTRLSIL.

This clonotype was counted many times. V and J are TRBV12-3 or TRBV12-4 and TRBJ1-2; D is possibly TRBD1 (5 bases). V was pared by 4 bases and J by 2 bases, with 8 bases between. The CDR3 loop spans 13 amino acids. CDR3 sequence: CASSSDINYGYTF. The CDR3 nucleotides are TGTGCCAGCAGTTCGGACATAAACTATGGCTACACCTTC.

This clonotype was counted at least ten times. J is TRBJ1-1 and V is TRBV20-1; no definite D call. In germline, CDR1 is DFQATT, CDR2 SNEGSKA (reference sequence). V lost 6 bases and J lost 3, with 11 bases in between. The CDR3 consists of 12 residues. In DNA form, the CDR3 reads TGCAGTGCGGACGAGGGAGACACTGAAGCTTTCTTT. Amino acids: CSADEGDTEAFF.

This clonotype was observed at least ten times. V usage is TRBV12-3 or TRBV12-4 and J usage is TRBJ1-2, with 7 bases that match TRBD1. The CDR3 sequence is 14 residues long. With 2 bases clipped from V and 7 bases from J, the junction kept 7 bases outside the gene matches. The CDR3 sequence: CASSLRQGERGYTF. DNA of the CDR3: TGTGCCAGCAGTTTAAGGCAGGGGGAACGTGGCTACACCTTC.

This clonotype was seen repeatedly, ten times or more. This rearrangement joins TRBV6-2 or TRBV6-3 to TRBJ2-3, with TRBD1 identical over 7 bases. Germline-derived CDR1 and CDR2 are MNHEY and SVGEGT. Unmatched junction bases numbered 2, after V lost 6 bases and J lost 5 bases. The length of the CDR3 is 12 residues. This CDR3 reads CASRRQGDTQYF. DNA for the CDR3: TGTGCCAGCAGGAGACAGGGAGATACGCAGTATTTT.

The chain links TRBV11-2 to TRBJ2-3; weak D call: TRBD2 (7 bases). The germline V gene has CDR1 SGHAT and CDR2 FQNNGV. Trimming left V 1 base short and J 2 bases short, with 13 bases between. The CDR3 extends over 16 amino acids. DNA for the CDR3: TGTGCCAGCAGCTTAGTAGGGAGGGGGACCACAGATACGCAGTATTTT. Translated: CASSLVGRGTTDTQYF.